The 23 T cell receptor beta chains in this list originate from one sample, sequenced in a study of lymphopenia after photon versus proton radiotherapy. The method was immunoSEQ multiplex PCR; TCRdb's version includes in-frame clones alone and lacks a portion of them. The sample shows 28,000 or so clones, approximately 85% of them seen only once. The source was peripheral blood, collected from a patient treated with photon-based radiotherapy. Receptor source: a man aged 30-40 years with gastric cancer.

CDR3 amino acids: CASSYSAASENNEQFF. The CDR3 DNA reads TGTGCCAGCAGTTACTCGGCGGCTAGCGAGAACAATGAGCAGTTCTTC. The V gene is TRBV6-6, the J gene TRBJ2-1, with D maybe TRBD2 (6 bases). With 0 bases removed from V and 5 bases from J, the gap between germline ends came to 14 bases. Germline assignment: CDR1 MNHNY and CDR2 SVGAGI (reference sequence). This CDR3 region has 16 residues.

The V and J genes are TRBV28 and TRBJ2-7, with D possibly matching TRBD1 (6 bases). CDR3 size: 15 residues. Trimming shortened V by 2 bases and J by 2 bases, and 13 bases separated the two germline ends. CDR1 is MDHEN, CDR2 SYDVKM, per germline. This chain's CDR3 is CASSLTGTLTYEQYF. DNA of the CDR3: TGTGCCAGCAGTTTAACAGGGACGCTTACCTACGAGCAGTACTTC.

The chain has TRBV2 and TRBJ1-5; 7 bases line up with TRBD1. Unmatched junction bases numbered 5, after V lost 5 bases and J lost 4 bases. The CDR3 contains 14 residues. Germline V lookup: CDR1 SNHLY, CDR2 FYNNEI. CDR3 protein: CASSRQGKNQPQHF. The CDR3, as DNA: TGTGCCAGCAGTAGACAGGGTAAAAATCAGCCCCAGCATTTT.

The V and J genes are TRBV11-3 and TRBJ2-7, with 7 nucleotides matching TRBD2. There are 16 residues in the CDR3. Germline CDR1 SGHNT, CDR2 YENEEA. Trimming cost V 1 base and J 3 bases; bases outside gene matches: 9. In DNA form, the CDR3 reads TGTGCCAGCAGCTTAGTGGCGGGAGAGGGAGGCTACGAGCAGTACTTC. Protein product: CASSLVAGEGGYEQYF.

The CDR3 protein is CASSRSGTGTEAFF. CDR3 DNA: TGTGCCAGCAGTCGCTCCGGGACAGGGACTGAAGCTTTCTTT. The J gene is TRBJ1-1, the V gene TRBV6-5; 9 bases line up with TRBD1. The CDR3 is 14 residues long. The germline V gene encodes CDR1 MNHEY and CDR2 SVGAGI. V shed 5 bases and J 5 bases; nucleotides not matched to a gene: 6.

The V call is TRBV19, the J call TRBJ2-7, with D unresolved. CDR3 size: 12 residues. Looked up from germline, CDR1 is LNHDA and CDR2 is SQIVND (reference sequence). Deletions cut 10 bases from V and 3 bases from J, with 13 bases between. The CDR3 DNA follows: TGTGCCACCCACAACGGAGACTACGAGCAGTACTTC. Translation gives CATHNGDYEQYF.

This clone was detected a few times. The V and J genes are TRBV14 and TRBJ2-5; D possibly uses TRBD1 or TRBD2 (5 bases each). Germline loops: CDR1 SGHDN, CDR2 FVKESK. V was pared by 4 bases and J by 1 base, with 16 bases between. The CDR3 covers 16 residues. CDR3: CASSPGDRSFQETQYF. CDR3 nucleotides: TGTGCCAGCAGCCCCGGGGACCGCTCCTTCCAAGAGACCCAGTACTTC.

This clone came up once. The genes are TRBV9 and TRBJ2-1; 9 positions match TRBD1. Germline V gene data show CDR1 as SGDLS and CDR2 as YYNGEE. The CDR3 has 16 amino acids. The junction had 10 bases not matched to a gene; V was cut back by 0 bases and J by 9 bases. This CDR3 is CASSVVGGQGHSEQFF. DNA for the CDR3: TGTGCCAGCAGCGTAGTAGGTGGACAGGGGCATAGTGAGCAGTTCTTC.

V is TRBV18 and J is TRBJ2-3; D gene uncertain. V was clipped by 1 base and J by 0 bases, with 8 bases between them. The CDR3 loop spans 15 amino acids. Germline V gene data show CDR1 as KGHSH and CDR2 as LQKENI. The CDR3 DNA reads TGTGCCAGCTCACCACTAACCTCTAGCACAGATACGCAGTATTTT. This codes for CASSPLTSSTDTQYF.

The V gene is TRBV5-1, the J gene TRBJ2-5, with TRBD2 as a possible D gene (5 bases). With 4 bases removed from V and 5 bases from J, the gap between germline ends came to 15 bases. CDR1 and CDR2 from the germline V gene are SGHRS and YFSETQ. The CDR3 runs 14 residues. CDR3: CASSTGRGVETQYF. The CDR3 bases are TGCGCCAGCAGCACCGGACGGGGTGTGGAGACCCAGTACTTC.

The V and J genes are TRBV27 and TRBJ2-5; no firm D call. Germline lookup yields CDR1 MNHEY and CDR2 SMNVEV (reference sequence). The CDR3 is 13 residues long. V was pared by 3 bases and J by 5 bases, with 10 bases between. Written as DNA, the CDR3 is TGTGCCAGCAGTTTGAGTAGGTTTGAGACCCAGTACTTC. Protein sequence: CASSLSRFETQYF.

The chain is built from TRBV19 and TRBJ2-7; 10 positions agree with TRBD2. Germline V gives CDR1 LNHDA, CDR2 SQIVND (reference sequence). After removal of 7 bases from V and 5 bases from J, the junction contained 5 bases not matched to a gene. The CDR3 covers 13 residues. CDR3 in DNA: TGTGCCAGTACTAGCGGGAGTTTCAACGAGCAGTACTTC. This codes for CASTSGSFNEQYF.

Concerning this clone itself: Sequence at one end of the junction differs from germline and may be a read error. V gene TRBV7-9 combines with J gene TRBJ1-1; D remains unclear. Per the germline V gene, CDR1 is SEHNR and CDR2 is FQNEAQ (reference sequence). CDR3 size: 13 residues. The CDR3 nucleotides read TGCGCCAGCAGCCCGGGCCCAAACACTGAAGCTTTCTTT. The encoded protein is CASSPGPNTEAFF.

The V and J genes are TRBV5-1 and TRBJ2-4; TRBD1 aligns across 9 bases. CDR3 length: 16 amino acids. Per the germline V gene, CDR1 is SGHRS and CDR2 is YFSETQ. V shed 0 bases, J shed 4 bases, and the junction held 5 bases outside the gene matches. CDR3 sequence (DNA): TGCGCCAGCAGCTTGGAACCCGGGACAGGGAAAAACATTCAGTACTTC. Its translation: CASSLEPGTGKNIQYF.

This chain links TRBV11-3 with TRBJ2-6; D assignment may be TRBD1 or TRBD2 (6 bases each). Germline V gene lookup returns CDR1 SGHNT and CDR2 YENEEA. The germline V and J ends were trimmed by 5 bases and 1 base, with 15 bases remaining between them. This CDR3 has 17 amino acids. The CDR3 sequence: CASSPGGGSSGANVLTF. For the CDR3, the DNA is TGTGCCAGCAGCCCAGGAGGGGGGTCTTCTGGGGCCAACGTCCTGACTTTC. The complete variable domain, with remaining parts taken from reference TRBV11-3 and TRBJ2-6, reads EAGVVQSPRYKIIEKKQPVAFWCNPISGHNTLYWYLQNLGQGPELLIRYENEEAVDDSQLPKDRFSAERLKGVDSTLKIQPAELGDSAVYLCASSPGGGSSGANVLTFGAGSRLTVL.

The genes are TRBV5-4 and TRBJ2-7; D perhaps matches TRBD2 (6 bases). The germline V and J ends were trimmed by 0 bases and 3 bases, with 10 bases remaining between them. Germline V gene lookup returns CDR1 SGHNT and CDR2 YYREEE (reference sequence). The CDR3 is 14 amino acids. This chain's CDR3 is CASSLVGRDYEQYF. As DNA, the CDR3 is TGTGCCAGCAGCTTGGTCGGGAGAGACTACGAGCAGTACTTC.

CDR3 sequence reads: CASSTPGSGTDTQYF. The CDR3 DNA reads as TGTGCCAGTAGTACCCCTGGGTCTGGCACAGATACGCAGTATTTT. The chain combines TRBV19 with TRBJ2-3; D call uncertain. The V gene's germline CDR1 is LNHDA and CDR2 SQIVND (reference sequence). The CDR3 has 15 residues. V was clipped by 4 bases and J by 1 base, with 12 bases between them.

This clone was seen just once. The rearrangement joins TRBV28 to TRBJ1-1, with D hard to call. Trimming shortened V by 3 bases and J by 3 bases, and 14 bases separated the two germline ends. CDR1 MDHEN and CDR2 SYDVKM come from the germline V gene. The CDR3 runs 15 residues. The CDR3 DNA reads as TGTGCCAGCAGTTTTAGGAGGGCTTGGGACACTGAAGCTTTCTTT. Translation: CASSFRRAWDTEAFF. Based on the CDR3 plus reference TRBV28 and TRBJ1-1, the full variable domain is DVKVTQSSRYLVKRTGEKVFLECVQDMDHENMFWYRQDPGLGLRLIYFSYDVKMKEKGDIPEGYSVSREKKERFSLILESASTNQTSMYLCASSFRRAWDTEAFFGQGTRLTVV.

J is TRBJ2-2 and V is TRBV28, with D tentatively TRBD1 (6 bases). CDR3 length: 15 amino acids. Trimming took 3 bases from V and 2 from J, leaving 10 bases between them. The germline V gene has CDR1 MDHEN and CDR2 SYDVKM. CDR3 sequence reads: CASSFHRDNTGELFF. Here the CDR3 DNA reads TGTGCCAGCAGTTTCCACAGGGATAACACCGGGGAGCTGTTTTTT.

The V and J genes are TRBV5-8 and TRBJ1-5; D remains ambiguous. The CDR3 runs to 20 residues. CDR1 is SGHTS, CDR2 YDEGEE, per germline. The germline V and J ends were trimmed by 3 bases and 3 bases, with 28 bases remaining between them. CDR3 amino acids: CASSWTGLVLDRVLNQPQHF. The DNA of the CDR3 is TGTGCCAGCAGCTGGACGGGCCTGGTCCTGGATCGGGTGCTCAATCAGCCCCAGCATTTT.

CDR3 residues: CASRPLDRANGNTIYF. For the CDR3, the DNA is TGTGCCAGCAGACCATTGGACAGGGCGAATGGAAACACCATATATTTT. The chain has TRBV14 and TRBJ1-3; 8 nucleotides agree with TRBD1. CDR3 length: 16 residues. Per the germline V gene, CDR1 is SGHDN and CDR2 is FVKESK. Trimming removed 6 bases from V and 3 bases from J; junction bases left unmatched: 10.

J is TRBJ2-3 and V is TRBV10-1, with D maybe TRBD2 (6 bases). Germline CDR1 is WNHNN and CDR2 is SYGVQD (reference sequence). V was clipped by 3 bases and J by 0 bases, with 13 bases between them. This CDR3 contains 16 residues. The CDR3 bases are TGCGCCAGCAGTGATTCGGCGGGGCCTAGCACAGATACGCAGTATTTT. Translation: CASSDSAGPSTDTQYF.

V is TRBV4-3 and J is TRBJ1-2; 7 bases map to TRBD1. CDR1 is LGHNA and CDR2 is YSLEER in the germline V gene. The trim removed 0 bases at V and 5 bases at J, leaving 6 bases unmatched. This CDR3 has 15 residues. For the CDR3, the DNA is TGCGCCAGCAGCCAAGAGCAGGGGACAGATTATGGCTACACCTTC. Translation gives CASSQEQGTDYGYTF.